The clone carrying this T cell receptor (beta chain) was seen a few times. The length of the CDR3 is 18 residues. The germline gives CDR1 MDHEN, CDR2 SYDVKM. The V end lost 3 bases, the J end lost 0 bases, and 20 bases lay between the germline ends. The data derive from a study of blood T cell repertoires in COVID-19. Study-level information: Material from acute and convalescent COVID-19 was sourced from the United States, Italy and Spain.

Methods used by the authors: The assay estimated nucleated cells by amplifying reference gene primers. Some clones are missing from TCRdb's copy, which holds only in-frame ones; the method was immunoSEQ multiplex PCR. The V and J calls and clone size were taken over from that table, and D and trimming were inferred from the DNA. The data contain more than 150,000 clones, 75% to 85% of them singletons. This chain joins TRBV28 and TRBJ1-1; tentative D call: TRBD1 (6 bases). This receptor was obtained from an elderly woman with COVID-19, enrolled during active disease. The sequenced sample consisted of peripheral blood. DNA of the CDR3: TGTGCCAGCAGTTTGGGTACCCGCAGGGGAAGGATGAACACTGAAGCTTTCTTT. Residues: CASSLGTRRGRMNTEAFF.